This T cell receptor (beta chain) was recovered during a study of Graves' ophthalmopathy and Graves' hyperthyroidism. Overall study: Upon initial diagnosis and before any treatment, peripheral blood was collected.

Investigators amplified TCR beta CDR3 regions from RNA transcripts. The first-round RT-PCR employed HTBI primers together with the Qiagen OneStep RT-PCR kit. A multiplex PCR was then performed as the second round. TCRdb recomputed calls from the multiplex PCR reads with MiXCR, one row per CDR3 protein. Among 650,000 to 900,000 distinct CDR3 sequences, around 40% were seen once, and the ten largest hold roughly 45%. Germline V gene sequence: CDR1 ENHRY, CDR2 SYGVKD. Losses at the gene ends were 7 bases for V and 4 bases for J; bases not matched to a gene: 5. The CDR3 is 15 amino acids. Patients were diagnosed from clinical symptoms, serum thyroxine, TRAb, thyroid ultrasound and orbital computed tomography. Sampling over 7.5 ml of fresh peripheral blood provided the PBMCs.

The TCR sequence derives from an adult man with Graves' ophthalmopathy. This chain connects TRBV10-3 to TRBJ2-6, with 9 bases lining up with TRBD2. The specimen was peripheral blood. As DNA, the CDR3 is TGTGCCATCAACTCGGCGGGGGGGGGGGCCAACGTCCTGACTTTC. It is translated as CAINSAGGGANVLTF.